Listed below are T cell receptor beta chains from one sample, sequenced in a study of beta chain features in type 1 diabetes. Assay used: immunoSEQ multiplex PCR; TCRdb lists only in-frame clones, some missing. The table lists 230,000 or so clones, under 20% of them singletons. The sequenced sample consisted of naive CD4+ T cells from blood. Receptor source: a man aged 25-45 years with type 1 diabetes. Each CDR3 is given with its conserved first and last residue. The order of the fields is J gene, clone size, D gene, V gene, CDR3 protein, CDR3 DNA. D genes are given only for firm matches. Some rows mark clone size as missing; the rest say once, few, many or name a class of expanded clone.

j_call: TRBJ2-5
clone_size: few
d_call: .
v_call: TRBV2
cdr3_aa: CASSEVGPAATQYF
cdr3_nt: TGTGCCAGCAGTGAAGTTGGTCCAGCCGCGACCCAGTACTTC

j_call: TRBJ2-5
clone_size: few
d_call: .
v_call: TRBV7-6
cdr3_aa: CASSSSQETQYF
cdr3_nt: TGTGCCAGCAGCTCCTCCCAAGAGACCCAGTACTTC

j_call: TRBJ2-2
clone_size: .
d_call: TRBD2
v_call: TRBV29-1
cdr3_aa: CSVAAGRNTGELFF
cdr3_nt: TGCAGCGTTGCAGCGGGGCGGAACACCGGGGAGCTGTTTTTT

j_call: TRBJ1-1
clone_size: .
d_call: .
v_call: TRBV6-6
cdr3_aa: CASSSVTEAFF
cdr3_nt: TGTGCCAGCAGTTCAGTCACTGAAGCTTTCTTT

j_call: TRBJ2-3
clone_size: few
d_call: .
v_call: TRBV7-2
cdr3_aa: CASSPTDTQYF
cdr3_nt: TGTGCCAGCAGCCCTACAGATACGCAGTATTTT

j_call: TRBJ2-4
clone_size: .
d_call: .
v_call: TRBV4-2
cdr3_aa: CASSQAPERKNIQYF
cdr3_nt: TGTGCCAGCAGCCAAGCCCCAGAGAGAAAAAACATTCAGTACTTC

j_call: TRBJ2-3
clone_size: .
d_call: TRBD1
v_call: TRBV5-1
cdr3_aa: CAVDRAGRNTQYF
cdr3_nt: TGCGCCGTTGACAGGGCGGGCCGGAATACGCAGTATTTT

j_call: TRBJ2-3
clone_size: few
d_call: .
v_call: TRBV9
cdr3_aa: CASSESGTPPDTQYF
cdr3_nt: TGTGCCAGCAGCGAGTCCGGGACCCCTCCAGATACGCAGTATTTT

j_call: TRBJ1-5
clone_size: .
d_call: TRBD1
v_call: TRBV30
cdr3_aa: CAWSPGQLNQPQHF
cdr3_nt: TGTGCCTGGAGCCCGGGACAGCTCAATCAGCCCCAGCATTTT

j_call: TRBJ2-3
clone_size: .
d_call: TRBD1
v_call: TRBV4-1
cdr3_aa: CASSPGQGPGGDTQYF
cdr3_nt: TGCGCCAGCAGCCCGGGACAGGGCCCCGGTGGAGATACGCAGTATTTT

j_call: TRBJ2-3
clone_size: few
d_call: .
v_call: TRBV7-8
cdr3_aa: CASSLGADTQYF
cdr3_nt: TGTGCCAGCAGCCTAGGGGCAGATACGCAGTATTTT

j_call: TRBJ2-7
clone_size: .
d_call: .
v_call: TRBV25-1
cdr3_aa: CASSDVGTLSYEQYF
cdr3_nt: TGTGCCAGCAGTGATGTAGGGACACTATCCTACGAGCAGTACTTC

j_call: TRBJ2-3
clone_size: few
d_call: TRBD2
v_call: TRBV7-2
cdr3_aa: CASNLLAGVSTDTQYF
cdr3_nt: TGTGCCAGCAACTTACTAGCGGGGGTTAGCACAGATACGCAGTATTTT

j_call: TRBJ2-7
clone_size: .
d_call: TRBD2
v_call: TRBV5-6
cdr3_aa: CASSGSAGAGDEQYF
cdr3_nt: TGTGCCAGCAGCGGTTCGGCTGGGGCGGGAGACGAGCAGTACTTC